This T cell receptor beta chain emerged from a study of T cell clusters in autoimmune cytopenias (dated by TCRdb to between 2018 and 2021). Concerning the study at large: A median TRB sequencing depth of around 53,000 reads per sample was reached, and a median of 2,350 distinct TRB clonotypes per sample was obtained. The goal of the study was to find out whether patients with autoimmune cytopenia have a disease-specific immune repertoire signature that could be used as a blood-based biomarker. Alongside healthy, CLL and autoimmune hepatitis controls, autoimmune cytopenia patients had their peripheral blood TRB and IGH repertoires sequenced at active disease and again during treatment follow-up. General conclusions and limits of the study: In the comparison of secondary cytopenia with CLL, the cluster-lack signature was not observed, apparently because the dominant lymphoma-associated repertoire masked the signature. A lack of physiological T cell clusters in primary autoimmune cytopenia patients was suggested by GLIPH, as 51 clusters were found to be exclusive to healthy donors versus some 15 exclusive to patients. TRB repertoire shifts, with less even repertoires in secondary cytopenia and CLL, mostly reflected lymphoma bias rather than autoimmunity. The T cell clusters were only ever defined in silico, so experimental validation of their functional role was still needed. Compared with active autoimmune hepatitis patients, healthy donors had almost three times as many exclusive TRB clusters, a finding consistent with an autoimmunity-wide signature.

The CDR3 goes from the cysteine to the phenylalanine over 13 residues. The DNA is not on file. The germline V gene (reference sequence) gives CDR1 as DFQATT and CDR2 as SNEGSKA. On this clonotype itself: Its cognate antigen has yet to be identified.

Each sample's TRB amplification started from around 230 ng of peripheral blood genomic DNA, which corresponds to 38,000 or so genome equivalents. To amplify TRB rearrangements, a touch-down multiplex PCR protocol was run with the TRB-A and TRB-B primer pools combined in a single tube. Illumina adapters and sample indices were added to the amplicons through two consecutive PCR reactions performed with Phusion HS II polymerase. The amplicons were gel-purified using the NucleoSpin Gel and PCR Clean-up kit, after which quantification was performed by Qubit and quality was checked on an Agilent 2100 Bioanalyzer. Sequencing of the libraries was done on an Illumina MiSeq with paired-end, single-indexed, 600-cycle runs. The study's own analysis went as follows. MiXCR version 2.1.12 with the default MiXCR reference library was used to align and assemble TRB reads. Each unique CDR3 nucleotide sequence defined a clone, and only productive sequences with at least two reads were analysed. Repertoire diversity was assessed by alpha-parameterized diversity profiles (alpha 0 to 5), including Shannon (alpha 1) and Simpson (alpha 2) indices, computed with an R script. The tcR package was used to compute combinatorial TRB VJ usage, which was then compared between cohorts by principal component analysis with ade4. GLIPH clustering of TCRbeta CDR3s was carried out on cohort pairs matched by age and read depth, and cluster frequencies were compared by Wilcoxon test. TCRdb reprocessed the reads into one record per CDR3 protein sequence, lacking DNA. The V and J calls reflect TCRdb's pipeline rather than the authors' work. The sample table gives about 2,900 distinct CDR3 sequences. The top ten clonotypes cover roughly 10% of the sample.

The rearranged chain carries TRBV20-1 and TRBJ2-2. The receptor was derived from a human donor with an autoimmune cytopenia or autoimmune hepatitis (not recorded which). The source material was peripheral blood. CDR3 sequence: CSARASLAGELFF.